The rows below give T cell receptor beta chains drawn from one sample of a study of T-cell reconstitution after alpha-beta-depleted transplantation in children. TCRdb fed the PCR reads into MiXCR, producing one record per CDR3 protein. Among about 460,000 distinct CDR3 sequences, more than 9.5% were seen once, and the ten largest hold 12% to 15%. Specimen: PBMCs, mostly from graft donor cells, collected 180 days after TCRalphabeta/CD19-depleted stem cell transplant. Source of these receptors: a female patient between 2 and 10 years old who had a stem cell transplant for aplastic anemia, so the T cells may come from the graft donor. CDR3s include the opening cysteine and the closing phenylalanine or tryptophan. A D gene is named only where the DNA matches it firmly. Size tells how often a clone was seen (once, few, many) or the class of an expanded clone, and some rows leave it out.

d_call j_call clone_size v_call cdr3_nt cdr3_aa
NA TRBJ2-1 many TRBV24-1 TGTGCCACCAGTGATTTGGAAGGCGGTGCTTTCTCCTACAATGAGCAGTTCTTC CATSDLEGGAFSYNEQFF
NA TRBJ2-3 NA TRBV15 TGTGCCACCAGCAGAGCTAGGGGGAGTGGAGGGCCAGATACGCAGTATTTT CATSRARGSGGPDTQYF
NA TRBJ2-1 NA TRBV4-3 TGCGCCAGCAGCCAACACGGACTGGAATACAATGAGCAGTTCTTC CASSQHGLEYNEQFF
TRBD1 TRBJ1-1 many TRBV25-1 TGTGCCAGCAGAGAGACAGGGGGGGCCACTGAAGCTTTCTTT CASRETGGATEAFF
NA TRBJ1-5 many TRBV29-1 TGCAGCGTTGTCCAGGGCGGCAATCAGCCCCAGCATTTT CSVVQGGNQPQHF
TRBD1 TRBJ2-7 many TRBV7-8 TGTGCCAGCAGCGTCGGGACAGGGGCCTACGAGCAGTACTTC CASSVGTGAYEQYF
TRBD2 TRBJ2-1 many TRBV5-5 TGTGCCAGCAGCTCCCTAGCGGGAGGTAGGGAGCAGTTCTTC CASSSLAGGREQFF
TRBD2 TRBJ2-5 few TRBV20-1 TGCAGTGCTATATTTGGCGGGAGGGCCTCTGAGACCCAGTACTTC CSAIFGGRASETQYF
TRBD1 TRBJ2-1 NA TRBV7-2 TGTGCCAGCACCCCCGGGACAGGAGAGCCCCATGAGCAGTTCTTC CASTPGTGEPHEQFF
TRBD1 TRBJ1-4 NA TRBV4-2 TGTGCCAGCAGCCAAGAGTCGACAGGGTTGAATGAAAAACTGTTTTTT CASSQESTGLNEKLFF
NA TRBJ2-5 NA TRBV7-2 TGTGCCAGCAGCCCCGACAGAAGAGAGACCCAGTACTTC CASSPDRRETQYF
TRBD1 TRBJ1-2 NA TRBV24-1 TGTGCCACCAGTGACGGGGGAACAGGGGACTATGGCTACACCTTC CATSDGGTGDYGYTF
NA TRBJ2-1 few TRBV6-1 TGTGCCAGCAGATTCAGGACCAACTCCTACAATGAGCAGTTCTTC CASRFRTNSYNEQFF
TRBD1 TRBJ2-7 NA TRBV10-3 TGTGCCATCAGTGGACCGGGACAGCCGTTCTACGAGCAGTACTTC CAISGPGQPFYEQYF
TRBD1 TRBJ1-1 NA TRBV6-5 TGTGCCAGCAGTTACCGACGGGACAGGGTTTCCGCCGAAGCTTTCTTT CASSYRRDRVSAEAFF
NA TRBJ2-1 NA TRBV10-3 TGTGCCATCAGTGAGTCGAGAGAGCAGTTCTTC CAISESREQFF
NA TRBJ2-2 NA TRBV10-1 NA CASSGVDRGSCFF
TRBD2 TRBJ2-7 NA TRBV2 TGTGCCAGCAAGGGACTAGGGGCTTACGAGCAGTACTTC CASKGLGAYEQYF
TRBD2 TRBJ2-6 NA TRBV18 TGTGCCAGCTCACACAGTCAGATCCGATCGGGGGGCAACGTCCTGACTTTC CASSHSQIRSGGNVLTF
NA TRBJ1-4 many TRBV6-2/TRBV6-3 TGTGCCAGCAGTTACGGGAACGTCGGACTCGATAATGAAAAACTGTTTTTT CASSYGNVGLDNEKLFF
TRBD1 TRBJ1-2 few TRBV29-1 TGCAGCGTCCCACCGGGACAGTCCTATGGCTACACCTTC CSVPPGQSYGYTF
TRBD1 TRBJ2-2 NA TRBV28 TGTGCCAGCAACAGGGGTTCGAACACCGGGGAGCTGTTTTTT CASNRGSNTGELFF
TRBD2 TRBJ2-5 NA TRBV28 TGTGCCAGCAGTTACAGCGGGAGGAGCCAAGAGACCCAGTACTTC CASSYSGRSQETQYF
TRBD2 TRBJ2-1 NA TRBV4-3 TGCGCCAGCAGCCAACGTTTTAGGTCGCTAGCGGTGATGGGAAAAAGTGAGCAGTTCTTC CASSQRFRSLAVMGKSEQFF
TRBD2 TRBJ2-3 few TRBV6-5 TGTGCCAGCAGTTACTCGCCAGCGGGAAGAGGAGGAGATACGCAGTATTTT CASSYSPAGRGGDTQYF
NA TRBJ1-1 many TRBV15 TGTGCCACCAGCAGGATCGGAGGGGGCACTGAAGCTTTCTTT CATSRIGGGTEAFF
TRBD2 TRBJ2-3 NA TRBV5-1 TGCGCCAGCAGCCCAAAGGGGACTAGCGGGAGAGGTGGATTTGCAGATACGCAGTATTTT CASSPKGTSGRGGFADTQYF
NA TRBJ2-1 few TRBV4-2 TGTGCCAGCAGCCAAGAGGGGGAGGGGGGCAATGAGCAGTTCTTC CASSQEGEGGNEQFF
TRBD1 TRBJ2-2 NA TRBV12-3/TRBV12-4 TGTGCCAGCAGTTTAAGGGGGCGCATGACCGGGGAGCTGTTTTTT CASSLRGRMTGELFF
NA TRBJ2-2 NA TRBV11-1 TGTGCCAGCAGCTTAGTTTTCGGGGAGCTGTTTTTT CASSLVFGELFF
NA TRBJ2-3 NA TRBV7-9 TGTGCCAGCAGCTTAGTGGAACTCCTTACGGGAGATACGCAGTATTTT CASSLVELLTGDTQYF
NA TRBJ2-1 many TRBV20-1 TGCAGTGCTTTAGGAGCCGGGGGAAATGAGCAGTTCTTC CSALGAGGNEQFF
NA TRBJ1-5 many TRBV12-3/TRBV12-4 TGTGCCAGCAGTTTTTCGTTGGCAGTCCCTAAGGAGCCCCAGCATTTT CASSFSLAVPKEPQHF
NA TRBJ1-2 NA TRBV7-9 TGTGCCAGCAGTCGGACGTTTAACTATGGCTACACCTTC CASSRTFNYGYTF
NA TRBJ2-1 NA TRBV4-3 TGCGCCAGCAGCCAGGGGGACCCTCGCGAGCAGTTCTTC CASSQGDPREQFF
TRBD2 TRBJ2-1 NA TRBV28 TGTGCCAGCAGTCCTCCGGGACTAGCGAATTCCTACAATGAGCAGTTCTTC CASSPPGLANSYNEQFF
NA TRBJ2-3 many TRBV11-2 TGTGCCAGCAGCTTAGACTATAACGCCACTCCCCAGTATTTT CASSLDYNATPQYF
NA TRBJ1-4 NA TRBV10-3 TGTGCCATCAGTGTCGGGCGGTCACAGGGAGGAGAAAAACTGTTTTTT CAISVGRSQGGEKLFF